This TCR beta chain was documented in a study of immune evolution from preneoplasia to lung adenocarcinoma. Study summary: HLA loss of heterozygosity: roughly 7.5% AIS, about 15% MIA, around 35% ADC, none AAH.

CDR1 is WSHSY and CDR2 is SAAADI in the germline V gene. CDR3 length: 16 residues. The V end lost 1 base, the J end lost 9 bases, and 19 bases lay between the germline ends. This table comes from immunoSEQ multiplex PCR, and its TCRdb copy is limited to in-frame clones, with some not included. Among 9,000 to 10,000 clones, roughly 89% were seen once, and the ten largest hold 2.3%. The chain is built from TRBV10-2 and TRBJ2-1; possible D gene TRBD2, 6 bases. This sequence was found in a person aged 70 to 85 with invasive lung adenocarcinoma. Specimen: FFPE invasive lung adenocarcinoma tissue. The CDR3: CASSEFRAPAGREQFF. Written as DNA, the CDR3 is TGCGCCAGCAGTGAGTTTAGGGCCCCCGCGGGGCGTGAGCAGTTCTTC.